This T cell receptor beta chain was profiled in a study of T-cell memory formation after mild COVID-19. Study-wide background: Largely donor-specific sequence clusters came from a couple of donors.

V was trimmed by 5 bases and J by 0 bases, leaving 14 bases between them. This CDR3 has 16 amino acids. CDR1 and CDR2 (germline): SGHVS, FQNEAQ. This clonotype was counted between two and nine times. What it binds is unknown. Study-level findings and limits: The appearance of some responding clones in pre-infection memory suggested that cross-reactive memory joined. Clones that shrank (day 15 to 85) were balanced CD4/CD8, whereas later expanders leaned CD4+.

5'RACE primed from the constant segment yielded TCR alpha and TCR beta cDNA libraries bearing sample barcodes and UMIs. Each CDR3 protein is one row after TCRdb ran MiXCR on the 5' RACE reads. This sample yields about 560,000 distinct CDR3 sequences, of which about a sixth are seen a single time; 9.5% to 15% belongs to the top ten. The chain uses TRBV7-8 and TRBJ2-1, with a tentative D call TRBD2 (5 bases). The TCR originated in an adult woman who had mild COVID-19 (a few samples of this study predate the infection). Cell type and time point are not known. The sample was PBMCs or a T cell subset sorted from them (not recorded which). The CDR3 DNA reads as TGTGCCAGCAGCCCCCCGGTGGGGAGCTCCTACAATGAGCAGTTCTTC. Protein sequence: CASSPPVGSSYNEQFF.